This TCR beta chain emerged from a study of shared clonotypes between healthy human individuals. This clone was observed a handful of times. The antigen is unknown. Running of the assay took place at deep level. Clones were sequenced by immunoSEQ multiplex PCR, and TCRdb holds only the in-frame ones, with some missing. Here the sample spans about 960,000 clones, approximately 80% being singletons. The study enrolled healthy HIV-negative adults without recent acute infections or vaccinations as donors. Germline V gene data show CDR1 as MNHNY and CDR2 as SVGAGI (reference sequence). The ends were cut back, 2 bases at V and 10 bases at J, with 12 bases in the middle. The CDR3 length is 14 residues. Study observations and caveats: Sharing across four donors was highest in naive CD4 (around 5%) and lowest in memory CD8 (0.4%). Sequencing depth was expected to affect clonotype sharing among donors.

V is TRBV6-6 and J is TRBJ1-6; TRBD1 might be the D (5 bases). Material for sequencing was memory CD4+ T cells sorted from blood. The subset here: CD45RA-negative fraction. This sequence was found in a man aged 18 to 35 in good health. The CDR3 nucleotides are TGTGCCAGCAGTTACAGTACAGGAATATCACCCCTCCACTTT. Residues: CASSYSTGISPLHF.